The present T cell receptor (beta chain) was sequenced within a study of T cell responses to AZD1222 COVID-19 vaccine. Generated by immunoSEQ multiplex PCR, the TCRdb table keeps only in-frame clones and is missing some. The sample consists of more than 150,000 clones, 88% of them appearing once. V lost 2 bases and J 5 bases, leaving 10 bases between the germline ends. Per the germline V gene, CDR1 is MNHEY and CDR2 is SVGEGT. CDR3 length: 13 amino acids. This chain joins TRBV6-2 or TRBV6-3 and TRBJ2-7; the D gene is possibly TRBD1 (6 bases). This TCR was recovered from an adult who received the AZD1222 COVID-19 vaccine. Sequenced material: peripheral blood, taken 28 days after the second AZD1222 dose. The chain's CDR3 is CASSYRGLDEQYF. In nucleotides, the CDR3 is TGTGCCAGCAGTTACAGGGGGTTGGACGAGCAGTACTTC.